This T cell receptor beta chain appears in the sequencing data of a study of blood T cell repertoires in COVID-19. The wider study: COVID-19 samples, acute and convalescent, were from the United States, Italy and Spain. T cells, B-cell-depleted T cells, or PBMCs provided the cDNA or gDNA that served as material.

In the authors' methods: Amplification with reference gene primers provided the estimates of nucleated cell counts. Some clones are missing from TCRdb's copy, which holds only in-frame ones; the method was immunoSEQ multiplex PCR. Clone size and the V and J calls come from that table; the DNA yielded D and trimming. Of over 70,000 clones listed, around 80% are singletons. The CDR3 is made up of 12 amino acids. CDR1 and CDR2 (germline): SGHRS, YFSETQ. V was pared by 2 bases and J by 14 bases, with 14 bases between. The receptor was isolated from a man aged 55 to 70 with acute or convalescent COVID-19. The chain is built from TRBV5-1 and TRBJ2-1; D is possibly TRBD1 (5 bases). Sequenced sample: peripheral blood. The CDR3 DNA follows: TGCGCCAGCAGCTTCGACAGAGATGTTAAGTTCTTC. Its protein product is CASSFDRDVKFF.